The clone carrying this T cell receptor beta chain was observed a handful of times. Additional DNA sequences in this sample encode the identical CDR3. Methods used by the authors: For nucleated cells, counts were estimated from reference gene primer amplification. The protocol was immunoSEQ multiplex PCR, while the TCRdb copy is restricted to in-frame clones and leaves out a portion. That table furnishes V, J and clone size, whereas the DNA furnished D and trimming. The sample has about 110,000 clones; approximately 70% are singletons. This sample is drawn from a study of blood T cell repertoires in COVID-19. In the study overall: Specimens from acute and convalescent COVID-19 originated in the United States, Italy and Spain. In each case, the material was cDNA or gDNA derived from T cells, B-cell-depleted T cells, or PBMCs.

The CDR3 length is 13 residues. In germline, CDR1 is SGHAT, CDR2 FQDESV (reference sequence). The germline V and J ends were trimmed by 2 bases and 5 bases, with 9 bases remaining between them. The chain uses TRBV11-1 and TRBJ1-1; maybe TRBD1 (6 bases). The sample taken for sequencing was peripheral blood. The TCR comes from a woman aged 60 to 75 with acute or convalescent COVID-19. CDR3 coding DNA: TGTGCCAGCAGCTTATACAGGGAGACTGAAGCTTTCTTT. This encodes CASSLYRETEAFF.